What follows are 22 T cell receptor beta chains derived from one specimen sequenced in a study of cytomegalovirus exposure and HLA in healthy donors. This table comes from immunoSEQ multiplex PCR, and its TCRdb copy is limited to in-frame clones, with some not included. Found here are under 250,000 clones, about nine tenths of them singletons; the top ten hold roughly 2%. Input material: PBMCs. These receptor sequences come from a woman younger than 35 in good health and CMV-seropositive.

As DNA, the CDR3 is TGCAGCGTTTCGGAGGGGAGCAACACTGAAGCTTTCTTT. The encoded protein is CSVSEGSNTEAFF. The chain uses TRBV29-1 and TRBJ1-1; tentatively, D is TRBD1 (5 bases). This CDR3 has 13 residues. Trimming removed 5 bases from V and 2 bases from J, with 12 bases in between. The germline V gene has CDR1 SQVTM and CDR2 ANQGSEA.

This chain uses TRBV28 with TRBJ1-5; a possible D gene is TRBD1 (6 bases). V lost 3 bases, J lost 9 bases, and 15 bases lay in between. In germline, CDR1 is MDHEN, CDR2 SYDVKM. The CDR3 consists of 14 residues. The CDR3 nucleotides are TGTGCCAGCAGTTTGGAGGACAGCCCTAGGCCCCAGCATTTT. As protein: CASSLEDSPRPQHF.

V is TRBV11-3 and J is TRBJ1-1; unclear D gene. V was cut by 0 bases and J by 1 base, with 3 bases left in between. CDR1 and CDR2 from the germline V gene are SGHNT and YENEEA. The CDR3 is 13 amino acids. CDR3 region: CASSLEANTEAFF. The CDR3 nucleotides read TGTGCCAGCAGCTTAGAGGCGAACACTGAAGCTTTCTTT. The whole variable domain, remainder taken from reference TRBV11-3 and TRBJ1-1, is EAGVVQSPRYKIIEKKQPVAFWCNPISGHNTLYWYLQNLGQGPELLIRYENEEAVDDSQLPKDRFSAERLKGVDSTLKIQPAELGDSAVYLCASSLEANTEAFFGQGTRLTVV.

The V gene is TRBV2, the J gene TRBJ1-5, with 9 bases that match TRBD1. The germline V gene has CDR1 SNHLY and CDR2 FYNNEI. The CDR3 runs to 14 residues. V lost 6 bases, J lost 8 bases, and 8 bases stayed unmatched. The DNA of the CDR3 is TGTGCCAGCAGGCAAGACAGGGGGGAGGAGCCCCAGCATTTT. Translating gives CASRQDRGEEPQHF.

This chain connects TRBV18 to TRBJ1-3; D gene unclear. With 3 bases removed from V and 4 bases from J, the gap between germline ends came to 7 bases. CDR3 size: 13 residues. CDR1 is KGHSH, CDR2 LQKENI, per germline. The CDR3 is CASSPDTGNTIYF. The CDR3 nucleotides read TGTGCCAGCTCACCCGACACGGGAAACACCATATATTTT. The complete variable domain, with remaining parts taken from reference TRBV18 and TRBJ1-3, reads NAGVMQNPRHLVRRRGQEARLRCSPMKGHSHVYWYRQLPEEGLKFMVYLQKENIIDESGMPKERFSAEFPKEGPSILRIQQVVRGDSAAYFCASSPDTGNTIYFGEGSWLTVV.

This clone was seen just once. The J gene is TRBJ1-1, the V gene TRBV30; D unclear. V lost 7 bases and J lost 5, with 17 bases in between. The CDR3 runs to 13 residues. Germline V gives CDR1 GTSNPN, CDR2 SVGIG (reference sequence). The CDR3 spells CASNLGLRTEAFF. CDR3 DNA: TGTGCCTCAAACCTCGGGTTAAGGACTGAAGCTTTCTTT.

This clone came up a few times. The CDR3 region is CASSEARQGRGYTF. Here the CDR3 DNA reads TGTGCCAGCAGTGAAGCCAGACAGGGTCGGGGCTACACCTTC. The J gene is TRBJ1-2, the V gene TRBV2, with 7 bases matching TRBD1. The V segment lost 0 bases and the J segment 8 bases; nucleotides outside the gene matches: 6. The CDR3 totals 14 residues. CDR1 is SNHLY and CDR2 is FYNNEI in the germline V gene.

The chain couples TRBV10-1 to TRBJ1-1; the match to TRBD1 covers 7 bases. CDR1 is WNHNN and CDR2 is SYGVQD in the germline V gene (reference sequence). J lost 0 bases, V lost 5 bases, and 3 bases had no gene match. CDR3 size: 14 residues. CDR3 in DNA: TGCGCCAGCAGTTGGGACAGCGTGAACACTGAAGCTTTCTTT. Amino acid sequence: CASSWDSVNTEAFF.

This clone was counted a single time. The chain has TRBV9 and TRBJ2-7, with D possibly matching TRBD1 (6 bases). The CDR3 runs to 15 residues. Germline-derived CDR1 and CDR2 are SGDLS and YYNGEE. Trimming pared 0 bases from V and 3 bases from J, leaving 13 bases between. CDR3 DNA sequence: TGTGCCAGCAGCGTAGGGGCAGGGGAATACTACGAGCAGTACTTC. Its protein is CASSVGAGEYYEQYF.

The CDR3 here is CAWMRGWSTGELFF. The DNA of the CDR3 is TGTGCCTGGATGAGGGGGTGGAGCACCGGGGAGCTGTTTTTT. The chain joins TRBV30 to TRBJ2-2; possible D gene TRBD1, 6 bases. V lost 4 bases and J lost 4, with 13 bases in between. From germline, CDR1 is GTSNPN and CDR2 SVGIG (reference sequence). This CDR3 is built from 14 residues.

This chain joins TRBV27 and TRBJ2-1; no reliable D call. Per the germline V gene, CDR1 is MNHEY and CDR2 is SMNVEV (reference sequence). The CDR3 sequence is 13 residues long. Trimming left V 2 bases short and J 4 bases short, with 6 bases between. CDR3 sequence: CASSLGRYNEQFF. CDR3 bases: TGTGCCAGCAGTTTAGGGCGATACAATGAGCAGTTCTTC.

The rearrangement uses TRBV5-6 and TRBJ2-5; weak D call: TRBD2 (6 bases). Germline V gene sequence: CDR1 SGHDT, CDR2 YYEEEE. Trimming took off 0 bases at V and 5 bases at J, with 14 bases between the two ends. The CDR3 contains 15 residues. As DNA, the CDR3 is TGTGCCAGCAGCTTGGCCGAAGAGGCGGGGGAGACCCAGTACTTC. Amino acid sequence: CASSLAEEAGETQYF.

CDR3 sequence (DNA): TGTGCCAGCAGGCTGCACAGGGGAATGAACACTGAAGCTTTCTTT. Residues: CASRLHRGMNTEAFF. The chain carries TRBV28 and TRBJ1-1; TRBD1 matches 7 bases. With V trimmed by 6 bases and J by 0 bases, 7 bases remained unmatched. Germline V gene sequence: CDR1 MDHEN, CDR2 SYDVKM. The CDR3 runs 15 residues.

The chain links TRBV6-1 to TRBJ1-1; D ambiguous. V dropped 11 bases and J dropped 5 bases, with 18 bases sitting between them. Germline lookup yields CDR1 MNHNS and CDR2 SASEGT. The CDR3 length is 13 residues. The DNA for the CDR3 is TGTGCCCCCCCCAAGCGGGGTCAGACTGAAGCTTTCTTT. Its protein is CAPPKRGQTEAFF.

The V gene is TRBV6-1, the J gene TRBJ2-1; 7 bases line up with TRBD2. Germline trimming cut 6 bases from V and 2 bases from J; bases unmatched to any gene: 7. This CDR3 contains 15 residues. Germline V gives CDR1 MNHNS, CDR2 SASEGT. CDR3 bases: TGTGCCAGCAGACTTAGCGGGCTCACCTACAATGAGCAGTTCTTC. Amino acid sequence: CASRLSGLTYNEQFF.

Concerning this clone itself: A junction boundary mismatches the germline segment, possibly from a read error. This chain connects TRBV5-6 to TRBJ2-7, with D tentatively TRBD2 (6 bases). Germline values: CDR1 SGHDT, CDR2 YYEEEE. The CDR3 consists of 15 residues. The CDR3 loop is CASGLAGFRSYEQYF. CDR3 in DNA: TGTGCCAGCGGCTTGGCGGGGTTTCGGTCTTACGAGCAGTACTTC.

The chain recombines TRBV9 with TRBJ2-7, with D possibly matching TRBD1 (6 bases). The V end lost 3 bases, the J end lost 7 bases, and 17 bases lay between the germline ends. CDR1 SGDLS and CDR2 YYNGEE come from the germline V gene. CDR3 length: 14 amino acids. Written as DNA, the CDR3 is TGTGCCAGCAGCGCAGGGGACCGCCTGTGGGAGCAGTACTTC. Translating it yields CASSAGDRLWEQYF. Variable domain in full (rest from reference TRBV9 and TRBJ2-7): DSGVTQTPKHLITATGQRVTLRCSPRSGDLSVYWYQQSLDQGLQFLIQYYNGEERAKGNILERFSAQQFPDLHSELNLSSLELGDSALYFCASSAGDRLWEQYFGPGTRLTVT.

This chain joins TRBV9 and TRBJ2-7, with D perhaps TRBD2 (7 bases). V was shortened by 4 bases and J by 4 bases, with 15 bases between the two germline ends. The CDR3 has 14 amino acids. Germline V gene lookup returns CDR1 SGDLS and CDR2 YYNGEE. The CDR3 region has the DNA TGTGCCAGCAGCCTGTCGGCGGGGGCATACGAGCAGTACTTC. Its protein product is CASSLSAGAYEQYF.

In this sample, this clone turned up once. The chain couples TRBV10-3 to TRBJ2-5; the match to TRBD2 covers 11 bases. The V segment lost 4 bases and the J segment 3 bases; nucleotides outside the gene matches: 1. Looked up from germline, CDR1 is ENHRY and CDR2 is SYGVKD. This CDR3 is 14 amino acids long. CDR3 amino acids: CAISVGLAEETQYF. The CDR3 coding sequence is TGTGCCATCAGTGTGGGACTAGCGGAAGAGACCCAGTACTTC.

The V gene is TRBV10-2, the J gene TRBJ1-4, with D hard to call. With 5 bases removed from V and 8 bases from J, the gap between germline ends came to 9 bases. CDR1 and CDR2 from the germline V gene are WSHSY and SAAADI. This CDR3 spans 12 amino acids. This CDR3 is CASSPSGEKLFF. DNA for the CDR3: TGCGCCAGCAGTCCGTCCGGGGAAAAACTGTTTTTT.

The chain employs TRBV5-1 and TRBJ2-7, with 9 bases that match TRBD2. CDR1 is SGHRS and CDR2 is YFSETQ in the germline V gene. With 4 bases clipped from V and 5 bases from J, the junction kept 10 bases outside the gene matches. There are 15 residues in the CDR3. CDR3 nucleotide sequence: TGCGCCAGCAGCCTTAGCGGGAGTACAGTCAACGAGCAGTACTTC. It codes for CASSLSGSTVNEQYF.

CDR3 loop: CASSYVPDEKLFF. DNA of the CDR3: TGTGCCAGCAGTTACGTCCCCGATGAAAAACTGTTTTTT. The chain combines TRBV6-6 with TRBJ1-4; D uncertain. V lost 2 bases and J lost 6, with 7 bases in between. CDR3 length: 13 residues. Looked up from germline, CDR1 is MNHNY and CDR2 is SVGAGI (reference sequence).